These T cell receptor beta chains were read from a single sample in a study of T cell responses to AZD1222 COVID-19 vaccine. Assay used: immunoSEQ multiplex PCR; TCRdb lists only in-frame clones, some missing. The sample lists 150,000 to 200,000 clones; 90% to 95% were seen once. This material consisted of peripheral blood, taken on day 0 of AZD1222 vaccination. Source of these receptors: an adult in good health. CDR3s include the opening cysteine and the closing phenylalanine or tryptophan.

v_call	j_call	cdr3_aa
TRBV6-1	TRBJ2-7	CASSEFRLDSYEQYF
TRBV27	TRBJ1-1	CASSLWPENTEAFF
TRBV10-1	TRBJ2-1	CASSAGLAANNEQFF
TRBV10-3	TRBJ1-4	CATRGSHNEKLFF
TRBV29-1	TRBJ1-2	CSSWEDGYTF
TRBV5-1	TRBJ1-1	CASSLGGRATEAFF
TRBV11-2	TRBJ2-6	CASRLGQGEGGANVLTF
TRBV4-1	TRBJ2-1	CASSQDQGFTRSYNEQFF
TRBV29-1	TRBJ2-1	CSVERGPSYNEQFF
TRBV10-2	TRBJ1-1	CASSETGGRTEAFF
TRBV14	TRBJ2-4	CASSRGLAGDIQYF
TRBV2	TRBJ1-5	CASSEVGARAERQPQHF
TRBV27	TRBJ2-7	CASISGYEQYF
TRBV6-5	TRBJ1-2	CASNQGSRGYTF
TRBV11-3	TRBJ1-1	CASSWDRNTEAFF
TRBV3-1/TRBV3-2	TRBJ2-7	CASSQLAGEQYF
TRBV27	TRBJ2-1	CASSLRIYYNEQFF
TRBV19	TRBJ1-2	CASSSSQQLGANYGYTF
TRBV4-1	TRBJ2-7	CASSLQTGAYEQYF
TRBV7-9	TRBJ1-4	CASSSTGTATNEKLFF
TRBV30	TRBJ2-7	CAWSAPPRLAVTYEQYF
TRBV28	TRBJ1-1	CASSLRGREAFF
TRBV3-1/TRBV3-2	TRBJ1-2	CASSQDLGRTGPANYGYTF
TRBV25-1	TRBJ2-1	CASSHLGLAGYNEQFF
TRBV28	TRBJ1-2	CASSATANYGYTF
TRBV7-9	TRBJ1-2	CASSSGDGVTYGYTF
TRBV5-1	TRBJ2-1	CASSLGMGLSSYNEQFF
TRBV16	TRBJ2-7	CASSPRIDEQYF
TRBV12-3/TRBV12-4	TRBJ1-2	CASSPSGTYGYTF
TRBV9	TRBJ2-4	CASSVVDGQKNIQYF
TRBV21-1	TRBJ2-7	CAALGRDRGNEVYEQYF
TRBV18	TRBJ1-1	CASSPGQGNTEAFF
TRBV19	TRBJ2-3	CASSSRDRASSSTDTQYF
TRBV10-3	TRBJ1-3	CAIILTRQLSGNTIYF
TRBV18	TRBJ1-1	CASSPKPQGVNTEAFF
TRBV2	TRBJ2-6	CASSESEIFLSGANVLTF
TRBV6-5	TRBJ2-1	CASRLSGLSNEQFF
TRBV6-5	TRBJ1-3	CASSYSKGRSGNTIYF
TRBV27	TRBJ1-6	CASSLGARGVFNSPLHF
TRBV4-1	TRBJ2-3	CASSHIDRGHTGTQYF
TRBV15	TRBJ1-5	CATSITRDRRDQPQHF
TRBV28	TRBJ2-1	CASRVAGSSYNEQFF
TRBV5-5	TRBJ1-6	CASSRDPRTPGDSPLHF
TRBV27	TRBJ2-7	CASSSLSYEQYF
TRBV3-1/TRBV3-2	TRBJ1-2	CASSQERIRALHYGYTF
TRBV3-1/TRBV3-2	TRBJ1-6	CASSHRPAGPLHF
TRBV29-1	TRBJ2-1	CSIMTGTTYNEQFF
TRBV5-6	TRBJ1-5	CASSWGVVGQPQHF
TRBV5-1	TRBJ2-7	CASSLFQAHEQYF
TRBV6-5	TRBJ1-1	CASSYSRGRTEAFF
TRBV7-2	TRBJ1-1	CASSLKRLEAFF
TRBV5-1	TRBJ1-1	CASSFTGGTEAFF
TRBV18	TRBJ1-1	CASSPRGSDTEAFF
TRBV5-1	TRBJ1-2	CASSQDPTFGYTF